The T cell receptor beta chain described here comes from a study of T-cell memory formation after mild COVID-19. Findings and caveats of the study: Pre-infection memory carried some responding clones, suggesting that cross-reactive memory joined. There was a balanced CD4/CD8 profile in clones contracting day 15 to 85, and later expanders leaned CD4+.

Via MiXCR, TCRdb re-called the 5' RACE reads, giving one row per CDR3 protein. The sample records about 49,000 distinct CDR3 sequences, roughly 27% being singletons. This clonotype was seen a few times. Its antigen is still unknown. Germline-derived CDR1 and CDR2 are MNHEY and SVGEGT. V gave up 4 bases and J gave up 2 bases, with 12 bases separating them. CDR3 length equals 15 residues. What was sequenced was PBMCs or a T cell subset sorted from them (not recorded which). This chain joins TRBV6-2 or TRBV6-3 and TRBJ2-1; D not resolved. The clonotype was recovered from a man younger than 35 who had mild COVID-19 (a few samples of this study predate the infection). Cell type and time point are not known. The DNA for the CDR3 is TGTGCCAGCAGTTGGGTTCTGAGAACCTACAATGAGCAGTTCTTC. This codes for CASSWVLRTYNEQFF.